These 16 T cell receptor beta chains originate from one sample sequenced in a study of blood T cell repertoires in COVID-19. The repertoire was sequenced with immunoSEQ multiplex PCR; TCRdb's copy has only in-frame clones and lacks some. Found here are 200,000 or so clones, roughly 91% of them singletons; the top ten hold 5.5% to 8.5%. Sample: PBMCs or T cells enriched from blood (not recorded which). The origin of the receptors is a man younger than 45 in a cohort exposed to, infected with or recovered from COVID-19 (not recorded which).

The chain is built from TRBV3-1 (or the pseudogene TRBV3-2) and TRBJ1-1, with D possibly TRBD1 on 5 matching bases. The CDR3 contains 15 residues. Between the trimmed V and J ends, which lost 1 base and 7 bases, there was a span of 16 bases. The germline CDR1 and CDR2 sequences are LGHDT and YNNKEL (reference sequence). The DNA for the CDR3 is TGTGCCAGCAGCCAAGTTTATTTGAACAGGTTTGAAGCTTTCTTT. Protein: CASSQVYLNRFEAFF.

The V gene is TRBV29-1, the J gene TRBJ1-2; 8 bases line up with TRBD1. The CDR3 has 17 residues. Trimming at V came to 5 bases and at J to 0 bases, leaving 14 bases not matched to a gene. Germline V gene sequence: CDR1 SQVTM, CDR2 ANQGSEA. The CDR3 protein is CSVWGVGRGRTNYGYTF. CDR3 in DNA: TGCAGCGTTTGGGGTGTTGGCAGGGGGCGCACTAACTATGGCTACACCTTC.

The rearrangement links TRBV11-3 to TRBJ2-2; no clear D gene. The CDR3 consists of 16 residues. Trimming pared 5 bases from V and 7 bases from J, leaving 20 bases between. Looked up from germline, CDR1 is SGHNT and CDR2 is YENEEA. This chain's CDR3 is CASSRPLAFGGGELFF. The CDR3 DNA reads TGTGCCAGCAGCCGGCCCCTCGCTTTTGGCGGCGGGGAGCTGTTTTTT.

The chain links TRBV5-1 to TRBJ2-5, with 7 bases fitting TRBD2. Germline V gene data show CDR1 as SGHRS and CDR2 as YFSETQ. The CDR3 loop spans 15 amino acids. V lost 5 bases to trimming and J lost 3 bases; unmatched junction nucleotides: 10. The CDR3 DNA sequence: TGCGCCAGCAGGGACCGGGTAGGGAGGGAAGAGACCCAGTACTTC. Its protein is CASRDRVGREETQYF.

The genes are TRBV27 and TRBJ2-1; TRBD2 matches at 9 bases. V dropped 5 bases and J dropped 6; count of bases not matched to a gene: 11. Germline CDR1 and CDR2: MNHEY and SMNVEV (reference sequence). The CDR3 has 16 residues. The CDR3 protein is CASSPLSGSQGNEQFF. The DNA for the CDR3 is TGTGCCAGCAGTCCTCTTAGCGGGAGTCAGGGCAATGAGCAGTTCTTC.

The V call is TRBV5-6, the J call TRBJ2-7; D is ambiguous. The CDR3 is 14 amino acids. Deletions cut 0 bases from V and 2 bases from J, with 9 bases between. Germline CDR1 is SGHDT and CDR2 is YYEEEE. CDR3 region: CASSLGAGPYEQYF. For the CDR3, the DNA is TGTGCCAGCAGCTTGGGGGCCGGCCCCTACGAGCAGTACTTC.

The chain couples TRBV7-8 to TRBJ1-3, with a tentative D call TRBD1 (5 bases). This CDR3 region has 17 residues. Per the germline V gene, CDR1 is SGHVS and CDR2 is FQNEAQ. V lost 5 bases and J 4 bases, leaving 21 bases between the germline ends. The CDR3 region is CASSPIRVGLTGNTIYF. The CDR3 nucleotides are TGTGCCAGCAGCCCGATCAGGGTAGGCCTTACAGGAAACACCATATATTTT.

The chain links TRBV28 to TRBJ2-7; tentative D call: TRBD1 (6 bases). The CDR3 loop spans 18 amino acids. Germline V lookup: CDR1 MDHEN, CDR2 SYDVKM. The germline V and J ends were trimmed by 2 bases and 0 bases, with 20 bases remaining between them. CDR3 sequence (DNA): TGTGCCAGCAGTTTAATGTGGGGGACAAACACCTTCTCCTACGAGCAGTACTTC. Residues: CASSLMWGTNTFSYEQYF.

This clone was seen a single time. The chain's CDR3 is CASSVDLGTGPDEQYF. CDR3 coding DNA: TGTGCCAGCAGCGTAGATCTAGGGACAGGCCCAGACGAGCAGTACTTC. The chain joins TRBV9 to TRBJ2-7; 8 bases fit TRBD1. This CDR3 region has 16 residues. Germline CDR1 is SGDLS and CDR2 is YYNGEE. V trimming: 0 bases; J trimming: 5 bases; junction bases outside the gene matches: 10.

This chain uses TRBV18 with TRBJ2-7; perhaps TRBD1 as D (5 bases). The germline gives CDR1 KGHSH, CDR2 LQKENI. Trimming pared 1 base from V and 3 bases from J, leaving 7 bases between. The length of the CDR3 is 13 residues. This chain's CDR3 is CASSPRQGYEQYF. DNA of the CDR3: TGTGCCAGCTCACCACGCCAGGGCTACGAGCAGTACTTC.

This clone was counted a single time. The chain has TRBV11-2 and TRBJ2-1; unclear D gene. Looked up from germline, CDR1 is SGHAT and CDR2 is FQNNGV. Trimming took off 2 bases at V and 2 bases at J, with 7 bases between the two ends. This CDR3 spans 14 amino acids. The CDR3 is CASSLIGTYNEQFF. The DNA of the CDR3 is TGTGCCAGCAGCTTAATCGGTACCTACAATGAGCAGTTCTTC.

The V gene is TRBV28, the J gene TRBJ1-3; tentative D call: TRBD1 (5 bases). The CDR3 covers 15 residues. Germline loops: CDR1 MDHEN, CDR2 SYDVKM. V was shortened by 5 bases and J by 9 bases, with 20 bases between the two germline ends. CDR3 in amino acids: CASSLSSSQGFTIYF. The CDR3 bases are TGTGCCAGCAGTCTCAGCTCGTCCCAGGGATTCACCATATATTTT.

This chain joins TRBV7-8 and TRBJ1-1, with no clear D. V was cut by 4 bases and J by 1 base, with 13 bases left in between. The V gene's germline CDR1 is SGHVS and CDR2 FQNEAQ. This CDR3 comprises 15 residues. Written as DNA, the CDR3 is TGTGCCAGCAGCTCCCAGACTGTGGAGAACACTGAAGCTTTCTTT. Its translation: CASSSQTVENTEAFF.

V is TRBV27 and J is TRBJ2-1; perhaps TRBD1 as D (5 bases). Trimming shortened V by 6 bases and J by 2 bases, and 14 bases separated the two germline ends. The CDR3 is made up of 15 amino acids. Germline V gene data show CDR1 as MNHEY and CDR2 as SMNVEV (reference sequence). The CDR3 DNA reads as TGTGCCAGCAGGACTCTGGACAACCCCTACAATGAGCAGTTCTTC. Protein product: CASRTLDNPYNEQFF.

The chain combines TRBV21-1 with TRBJ2-1; the tabulated D call, TRBD2, remains unverified against the DNA. TRBV21-1 is noted as a pseudogene. This CDR3 contains 16 residues. CDR3 amino acids: CASSTASGRAYNEQFF. The DNA for the CDR3 is TGTGCCAGCAGCACAGCCTCTGGGAGAGCCTACAATGAGCAGTTCTTC.

The CDR3 protein is CASSLGDYEQYF. The CDR3 DNA reads as TGTGCCAGCAGCTTAGGAGACTACGAGCAGTACTTC. The rearrangement uses TRBV7-8 and TRBJ2-7; no firm D call. From germline, CDR1 is SGHVS and CDR2 FQNEAQ. Trimming cost V 1 base and J 3 bases, with 4 bases left between them. The CDR3 sequence is 12 residues long.